A selection of T cell receptor beta chains follows, all from one sample in a study of cytotoxic CD8 clonotypes in ibrutinib-treated CLL. Clones were sequenced by immunoSEQ multiplex PCR, and TCRdb holds only the in-frame ones, with some missing. The sample holds 150,000 or so clones; 80% to 90% are singletons and the top ten take roughly 2%. Sequenced here: PBMCs, sampled after 24 months of ibrutinib treatment. These receptors all stem from a human donor with chronic lymphocytic leukemia. The CDR3 runs from the conserved cysteine through the conserved F or W. The D gene is left open where the match is weak. Clone sizes are given selectively: once, few, many, or a class where the clone is expanded.

once TRBJ1-6 TRBV27 TRBD1 TGTGCCAGCAGTTTAAACTCCGGGACAGGGTGGGGGAATTCACCCCTCCACTTT CASSLNSGTGWGNSPLHF
few TRBJ2-3 TRBV11-3 . TGTGCCAGCAGCTGGTCTAGCGAAAGCACAGATACGCAGTATTTT CASSWSSESTDTQYF
once TRBJ1-3 TRBV4-3 . TGCGCCAGCAGCCAAGACCCTATTGGGTGGTTCGGAAACACCATATATTTT CASSQDPIGWFGNTIYF
. TRBJ1-5 TRBV19 . TGTGCCAGTAGCCGTGGGGGGGACAGCAATCAGCCCCAGCATTTT CASSRGGDSNQPQHF
. TRBJ2-3 TRBV19 . TGTGCCAGTAGTATAATGGACAGCCGCACAGATACGCAGTATTTT CASSIMDSRTDTQYF
. TRBJ1-2 TRBV7-2 . TGTGCCAGCAGCTTAGAACCGGCCCTGGCTAACTATGGCTACACCTTC CASSLEPALANYGYTF
. TRBJ2-3 TRBV14 TRBD2 TGTGCCAGCAGCCCATGGAGGAGGGAGGGCCGGGCAGATACGCAGTATTTT CASSPWRREGRADTQYF
. TRBJ1-1 TRBV13 . TGTGCCAGCAGTTTTACGACCGGACGGCAACTAGGCGAAGCTTTCTTT CASSFTTGRQLGEAFF
once TRBJ2-7 TRBV7-9 TRBD1 TGTGCCAGCAGCTTAGGCTCGTCCCCCGGGACAGGGTTTAACGAGCAGTACTTC CASSLGSSPGTGFNEQYF
. TRBJ2-5 TRBV5-8 . TGTGCCAGCAGCTTGTGGCAGGCGACGGAGACCCAGTACTTC CASSLWQATETQYF
. TRBJ2-7 TRBV10-3 TRBD1 TGTGCCATCAGTGAGTCGAGACCGGGACAGGGGGACGAGCAGTACTTC CAISESRPGQGDEQYF
. TRBJ1-4 TRBV5-1 . TGCGCCAGCAGCTTGGGCGGGGCTAATGAAAAACTGTTTTTT CASSLGGANEKLFF
. TRBJ1-1 TRBV7-2 . TGTGCCAGCACCCTCGCCAACAGTGCCACTGAAGCTTTCTTT CASTLANSATEAFF
. TRBJ1-5 TRBV19 . TGTGCCAGTACCCGAAACAATCAGCCCCAGCATTTT CASTRNNQPQHF
. TRBJ1-3 TRBV6-1 . TGTGCCAGCAGGGGAGAAAGTGGAAACACCATATATTTT CASRGESGNTIYF
. TRBJ2-7 TRBV5-1 TRBD2 TGCGCCAGCAGCGCCTCTAGCGGGGGGGCGGGAGAGCAGTACTTC CASSASSGGAGEQYF
. TRBJ1-1 TRBV6-5 . TGTGCCAGCAGGTCAGAGGTATTGAACACTGAAGCTTTCTTT CASRSEVLNTEAFF
. TRBJ2-2 TRBV27 . TGTGCCAGCAGCTCCACTAGCCATCGGGGTTCGATCGGGGAGCTGTTTTTT CASSSTSHRGSIGELFF
. TRBJ1-2 TRBV7-3 . TGTGCCAGCAGCCTAGACGGGAGGTATGGCTACACCTTC CASSLDGRYGYTF
. TRBJ1-5 TRBV5-6 . TGTGCCAGCAGCTTGGGGCAGTTTGGCAATCAGCCCCAGCATTTT CASSLGQFGNQPQHF
. TRBJ2-7 TRBV18 . TGTGCCAGCTCACCGACAGGCACCTACGAGCAGTACTTC CASSPTGTYEQYF
. TRBJ2-7 TRBV6-5 . TGTGCCAGCAGTTACAAGGGTAGCTCCTACGAGCAGTACTTC CASSYKGSSYEQYF
. TRBJ1-1 TRBV18 . TGTGCCAGCTCAGCTCTTGCAGGGGTGGAGAACACTGAAGCTTTCTTT CASSALAGVENTEAFF
. TRBJ2-2 TRBV7-6 TRBD2 TGTGCCAGCAGCAAGCGACTAGCGGGGGAAACGAACACCGGGGAGCTGTTTTTT CASSKRLAGETNTGELFF
. TRBJ2-7 TRBV19 . TGTGCCAGTAGTCCCGTTGAGGGTCAGCGCTACGAGCAGTACTTC CASSPVEGQRYEQYF
. TRBJ2-2 TRBV10-3 TRBD1 TGTGCCATCAGTGCCTTAGGGACAGGGCCGAACACCGGGGAGCTGTTTTTT CAISALGTGPNTGELFF
. TRBJ1-1 TRBV7-9 . TGTGCCAGCAACACACCCATTCAGGGACCTGAAGCTTTCTTT CASNTPIQGPEAFF
few TRBJ1-6 TRBV7-9 . TGTGCCACCCAACCTGGGAGCTCCTATAATTCACCCCTCCACTTT CATQPGSSYNSPLHF
. TRBJ2-3 TRBV7-8 TRBD2 TGTGCCAGCAGCCGTACTAGCGGGGGGGGACGATTCGCAGATACGCAGTATTTT CASSRTSGGGRFADTQYF
. TRBJ1-2 TRBV19 TRBD1 TGTGCCAGTAGTCAGAAGACAGGGAGCTACACCTTC CASSQKTGSYTF
. TRBJ1-2 TRBV5-4 . TGTGCCAGCAGGAGGATAGGAGTTGGGGAATATGGCTACACCTTC CASRRIGVGEYGYTF